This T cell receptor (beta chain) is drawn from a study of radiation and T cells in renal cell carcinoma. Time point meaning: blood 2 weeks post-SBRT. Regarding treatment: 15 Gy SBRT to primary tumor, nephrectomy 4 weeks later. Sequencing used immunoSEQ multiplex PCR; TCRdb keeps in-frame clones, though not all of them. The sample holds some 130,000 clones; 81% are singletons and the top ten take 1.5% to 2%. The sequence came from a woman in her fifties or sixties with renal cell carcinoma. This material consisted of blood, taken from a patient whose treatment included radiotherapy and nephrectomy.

The CDR3 region has the DNA TGTGCCAGCAGCCCCCCCTCCTACGAGCAGTACTTC. This sequence encodes CASSPPSYEQYF. The V call is TRBV6-1, the J call TRBJ2-7, with unresolved D. The CDR3 covers 12 residues. V dropped 6 bases and J dropped 0 bases, with 6 bases sitting between them. Germline assignment: CDR1 MNHNS and CDR2 SASEGT.